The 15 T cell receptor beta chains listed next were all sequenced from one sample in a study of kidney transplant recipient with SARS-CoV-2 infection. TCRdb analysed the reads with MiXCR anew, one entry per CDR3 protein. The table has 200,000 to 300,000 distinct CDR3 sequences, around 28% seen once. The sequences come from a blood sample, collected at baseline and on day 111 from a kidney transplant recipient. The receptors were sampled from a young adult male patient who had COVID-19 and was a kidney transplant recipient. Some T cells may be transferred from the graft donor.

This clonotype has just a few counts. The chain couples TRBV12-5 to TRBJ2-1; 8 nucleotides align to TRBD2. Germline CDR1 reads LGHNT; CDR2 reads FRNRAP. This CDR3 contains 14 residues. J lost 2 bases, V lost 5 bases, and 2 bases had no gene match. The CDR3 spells CASGEGLAYNEQFF. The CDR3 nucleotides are TGTGCTAGTGGTGAGGGACTAGCCTACAATGAGCAGTTCTTC. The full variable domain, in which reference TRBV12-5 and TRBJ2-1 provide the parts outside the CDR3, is DARVTQTPRHKVTEMGQEVTMRCQPILGHNTVFWYRQTMMQGLELLAYFRNRAPLDDSGMPKDRFSAEMPDATLATLKIQPSEPRDSAVYFCASGEGLAYNEQFFGPGTRLTVL.

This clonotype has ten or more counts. The CDR3 here is CASRWMQTPRKTYGYTF. CDR3 nucleotides: TGTGCAAGTCGCTGGATGCAGACTCCACGAAAGACCTATGGCTACACCTTC. The V call is TRBV12-2, the J call TRBJ1-2. TRBV12-2 is marked as a pseudogene. CDR3 length: 17 residues.

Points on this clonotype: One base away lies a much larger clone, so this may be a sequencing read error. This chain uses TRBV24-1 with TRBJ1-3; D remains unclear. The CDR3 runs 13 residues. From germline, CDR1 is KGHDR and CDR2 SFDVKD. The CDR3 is CANSDSAGHTIYF. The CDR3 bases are TGTGCCAACAGTGATTCTGCCGGGCACACCATATATTTT.

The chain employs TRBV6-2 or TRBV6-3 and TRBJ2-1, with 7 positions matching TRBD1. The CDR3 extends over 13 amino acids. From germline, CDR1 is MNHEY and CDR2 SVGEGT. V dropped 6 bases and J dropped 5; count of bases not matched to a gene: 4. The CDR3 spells CASRDRVNNEQFF. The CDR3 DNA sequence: TGTGCCAGCAGAGACAGGGTGAACAATGAGCAGTTCTTC.

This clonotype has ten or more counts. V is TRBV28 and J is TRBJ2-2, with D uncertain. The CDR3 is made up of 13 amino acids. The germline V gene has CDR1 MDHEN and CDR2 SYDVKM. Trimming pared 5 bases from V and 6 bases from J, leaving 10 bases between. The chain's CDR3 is CASSTPASGELFF. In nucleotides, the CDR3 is TGTGCCAGCAGTACCCCGGCCTCCGGGGAGCTGTTTTTT.

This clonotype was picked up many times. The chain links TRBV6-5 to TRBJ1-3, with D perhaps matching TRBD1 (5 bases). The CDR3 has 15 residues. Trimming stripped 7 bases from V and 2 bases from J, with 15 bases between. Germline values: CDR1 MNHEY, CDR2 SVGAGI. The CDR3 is CASTTARGAGNTIYF. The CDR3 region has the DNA TGTGCCAGCACTACTGCACGGGGGGCTGGAAACACCATATATTTT.

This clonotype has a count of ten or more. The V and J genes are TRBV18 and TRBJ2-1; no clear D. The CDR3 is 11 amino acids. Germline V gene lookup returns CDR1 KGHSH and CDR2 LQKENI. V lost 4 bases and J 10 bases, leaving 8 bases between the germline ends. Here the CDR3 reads CASSQALEQFF. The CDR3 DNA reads TGTGCCAGCTCACAGGCGCTAGAGCAGTTCTTC. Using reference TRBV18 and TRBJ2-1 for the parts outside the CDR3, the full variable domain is NAGVMQNPRHLVRRRGQEARLRCSPMKGHSHVYWYRQLPEEGLKFMVYLQKENIIDESGMPKERFSAEFPKEGPSILRIQQVVRGDSAAYFCASSQALEQFFGPGTRLTVL.

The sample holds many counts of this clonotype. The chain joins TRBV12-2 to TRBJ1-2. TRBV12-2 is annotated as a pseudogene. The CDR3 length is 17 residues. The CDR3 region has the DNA TGTGCAAGTCGCACGGGGATGACTCCACGAAAGACCTATGGCTACACCTTC. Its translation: CASRTGMTPRKTYGYTF.

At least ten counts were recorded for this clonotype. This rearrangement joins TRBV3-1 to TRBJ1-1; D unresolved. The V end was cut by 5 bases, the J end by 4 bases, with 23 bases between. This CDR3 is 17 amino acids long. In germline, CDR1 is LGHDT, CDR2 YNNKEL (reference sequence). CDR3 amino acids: CASSYGDPISIRTEAFF. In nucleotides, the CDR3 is TGTGCCAGCAGCTACGGGGATCCCATTTCAATTCGCACTGAAGCTTTCTTT.

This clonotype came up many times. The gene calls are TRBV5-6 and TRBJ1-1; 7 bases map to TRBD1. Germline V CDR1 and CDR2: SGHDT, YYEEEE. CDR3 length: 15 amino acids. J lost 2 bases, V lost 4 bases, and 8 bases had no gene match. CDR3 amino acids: CASSEGQRFNTEAFF. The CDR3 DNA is TGTGCCAGCAGCGAGGGACAGCGATTTAACACTGAAGCTTTCTTT.

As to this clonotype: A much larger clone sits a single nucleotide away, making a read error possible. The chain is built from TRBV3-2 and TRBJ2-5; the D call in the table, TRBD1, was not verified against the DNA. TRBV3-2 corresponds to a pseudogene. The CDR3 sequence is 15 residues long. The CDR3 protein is CASSPRQGTGETQYF. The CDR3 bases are TGTGCCAGCAGCCCCCGGCAGGGGACCGGGGAGACCCAGTACTTC.

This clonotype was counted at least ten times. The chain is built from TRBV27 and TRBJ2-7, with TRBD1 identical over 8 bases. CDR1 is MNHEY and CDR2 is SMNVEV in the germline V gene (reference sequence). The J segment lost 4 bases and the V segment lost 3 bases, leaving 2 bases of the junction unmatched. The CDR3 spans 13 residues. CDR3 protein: CASSLQGAYEQYF. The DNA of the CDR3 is TGTGCCAGCAGTTTGCAGGGGGCTTACGAGCAGTACTTC.

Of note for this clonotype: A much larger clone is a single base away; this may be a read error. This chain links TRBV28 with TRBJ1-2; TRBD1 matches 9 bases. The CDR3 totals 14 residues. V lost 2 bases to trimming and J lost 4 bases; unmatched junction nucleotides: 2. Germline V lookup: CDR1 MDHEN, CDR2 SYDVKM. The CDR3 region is CASSLTGGLYGYTF. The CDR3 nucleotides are TGTGCCAGCAGTTTAACAGGGGGCCTCTATGGCTACACCTTC.

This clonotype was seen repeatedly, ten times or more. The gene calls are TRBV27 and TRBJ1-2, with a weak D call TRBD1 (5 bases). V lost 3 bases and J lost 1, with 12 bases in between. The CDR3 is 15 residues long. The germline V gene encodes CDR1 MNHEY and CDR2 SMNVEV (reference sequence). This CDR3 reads CASSLVQGGNYGYTF. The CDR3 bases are TGTGCCAGCAGTTTGGTTCAGGGTGGTAACTATGGCTACACCTTC.

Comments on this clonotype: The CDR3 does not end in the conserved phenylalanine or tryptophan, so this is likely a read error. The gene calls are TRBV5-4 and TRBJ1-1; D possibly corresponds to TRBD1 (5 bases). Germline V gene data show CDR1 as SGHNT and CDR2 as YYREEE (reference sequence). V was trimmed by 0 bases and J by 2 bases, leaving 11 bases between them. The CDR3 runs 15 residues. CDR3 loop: CASSLDKTVNTEAFL. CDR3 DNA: TGTGCCAGCAGCTTGGACAAGACAGTAAACACTGAAGCTTTCCTT.